This is a list of T cell receptor beta chains from one sample in a study of blood T cell repertoires in COVID-19. The protocol was immunoSEQ multiplex PCR, while the TCRdb copy is restricted to in-frame clones and leaves out a portion. In the table there are approximately 360,000 clones, more than 80% of which are singletons. The sequenced sample was peripheral blood. These receptor sequences come from a middle-aged man with acute or convalescent COVID-19. CDR3s include the opening cysteine and the closing phenylalanine or tryptophan.

CDR3 protein: CASSRRGGIPNYGYTF; V gene: TRBV21-1; J gene: TRBJ1-2
CDR3 protein: CASSLTSFGGGPWETQYF; V gene: TRBV19; J gene: TRBJ2-5
CDR3 protein: CASSQESQAFF; V gene: TRBV3-1/TRBV3-2; J gene: TRBJ1-1
CDR3 protein: CASSQNRVQETQYF; V gene: TRBV3-1/TRBV3-2; J gene: TRBJ2-5
CDR3 protein: CASSPLLAGGLTSTDTQYF; V gene: TRBV18; J gene: TRBJ2-3
CDR3 protein: CASRSSRGQGLSNQPQHF; V gene: TRBV19; J gene: TRBJ1-5
CDR3 protein: CASRQQGAGQPQHF; V gene: TRBV28; J gene: TRBJ1-5
CDR3 protein: CASSQWGRGSNEQFF; V gene: TRBV23-1; J gene: TRBJ2-1
CDR3 protein: CASGQTSGGRIEQFF; V gene: TRBV12-5; J gene: TRBJ2-1
CDR3 protein: CATSDIRVSTGELFF; V gene: TRBV24-1; J gene: TRBJ2-2
CDR3 protein: CASSSPRTGPVVTDTQYF; V gene: TRBV7-9; J gene: TRBJ2-3
CDR3 protein: CASSPSDYNEQFF; V gene: TRBV7-8; J gene: TRBJ2-1
CDR3 protein: CASSLGTGEAFF; V gene: TRBV5-6; J gene: TRBJ1-1
CDR3 protein: CASSLDSGGYNEQFF; V gene: TRBV5-1; J gene: TRBJ2-1
CDR3 protein: CASSLQAGRTEAFF; V gene: TRBV11-1; J gene: TRBJ1-1
CDR3 protein: CASSAPIRGNSGYTF; V gene: TRBV19; J gene: TRBJ1-2
CDR3 protein: CASSYTTNYGYTF; V gene: TRBV7-2; J gene: TRBJ1-2
CDR3 protein: CASSFNVVNEQFF; V gene: TRBV7-6; J gene: TRBJ2-1
CDR3 protein: CASSPPLAVYEQYF; V gene: TRBV18; J gene: TRBJ2-7
CDR3 protein: CASSLDTMETQYF; V gene: TRBV5-1; J gene: TRBJ2-5
CDR3 protein: CASSVVAGGYTGELFF; V gene: TRBV9; J gene: TRBJ2-2
CDR3 protein: CASSYPGQGFTDTDTQYF; V gene: TRBV6-2/TRBV6-3; J gene: TRBJ2-3
CDR3 protein: CASSIPRTGSGYTF; V gene: TRBV19; J gene: TRBJ1-2
CDR3 protein: CASSVGFRETQYF; V gene: TRBV9; J gene: TRBJ2-5
CDR3 protein: CATSRDVQANEQYF; V gene: TRBV15; J gene: TRBJ2-7
CDR3 protein: CASSLIRTGGGGYTF; V gene: TRBV28; J gene: TRBJ1-2
CDR3 protein: CASSLESFGGNTIYF; V gene: TRBV5-1; J gene: TRBJ1-3
CDR3 protein: CASSFIRQDTGELFF; V gene: TRBV28; J gene: TRBJ2-2
CDR3 protein: CSVAGILNTEAFF; V gene: TRBV29-1; J gene: TRBJ1-1
CDR3 protein: CASSQSGSYNEQFF; V gene: TRBV27; J gene: TRBJ2-1
CDR3 protein: CASSLAQGTNSPLHF; V gene: TRBV5-1; J gene: TRBJ1-6
CDR3 protein: CASSLGLADLTDTQYF; V gene: TRBV4-1; J gene: TRBJ2-3
CDR3 protein: CASSNRQFF; V gene: TRBV21-1; J gene: TRBJ2-1
CDR3 protein: CASSSQELATDTQYF; V gene: TRBV2; J gene: TRBJ2-3
CDR3 protein: CASSTDYAVNTEAFF; V gene: TRBV27; J gene: TRBJ1-1
CDR3 protein: CSASGASGNEQFF; V gene: TRBV20-1; J gene: TRBJ2-1
CDR3 protein: CASSYSGQGVSPLHF; V gene: TRBV6-2/TRBV6-3; J gene: TRBJ1-6
CDR3 protein: CASSSPTGMRDTEAFF; V gene: TRBV7-9; J gene: TRBJ1-1
CDR3 protein: CASSPLGQGWEKLFF; V gene: TRBV11-2; J gene: TRBJ1-4